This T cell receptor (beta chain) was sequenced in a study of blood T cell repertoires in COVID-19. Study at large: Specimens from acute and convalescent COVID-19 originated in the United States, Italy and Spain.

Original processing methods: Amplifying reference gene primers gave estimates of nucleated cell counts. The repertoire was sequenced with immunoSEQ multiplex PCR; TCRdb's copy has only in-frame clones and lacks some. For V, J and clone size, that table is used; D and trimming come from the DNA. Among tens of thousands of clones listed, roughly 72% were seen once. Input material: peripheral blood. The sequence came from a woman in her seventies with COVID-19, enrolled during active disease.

DNA for the CDR3: TGTGCCAGCAGTAAAGGACTAGCGGGAATCAATGAGCAGTTCTTC. Encoded protein: CASSKGLAGINEQFF. The V and J genes are TRBV3-1 (or the pseudogene TRBV3-2) and TRBJ2-1, with 12 bases matching TRBD2. This CDR3 spans 15 amino acids. Germline V gene lookup returns CDR1 LGHDT and CDR2 YNNKEL (reference sequence). The V segment lost 6 bases and the J segment 6 bases; nucleotides outside the gene matches: 6.